This TCR beta chain appears in the sequencing data of a study of T cell responses to AZD1222 COVID-19 vaccine. Whole-study findings and limits: In the spike-specific TCR repertoire, nearly half reportedly target unmutated variant regions. Baseline antibody screening turned up just six seropositive AZD1222 recipients. Compared with day 0, the breadth and depth of the Spike-specific TCR repertoire rose significantly after two doses of AZD1222.

A single count supports this clone. Its antigen is currently unknown. CDR1 and CDR2 from the germline V gene are MDHEN and SYDVKM. The CDR3 is made up of 14 amino acids. The V gene end was trimmed by 6 bases and the J gene end by 5 bases; junction bases not matched to a gene: 7. Produced via immunoSEQ multiplex PCR; TCRdb's table is partial and in-frame only. Of about 140,000 clones detected, roughly 92% appear once; the ten largest clones hold roughly 1.8%. Here the sequenced sample was peripheral blood, taken on day 0 of AZD1222 vaccination. This sequence originates from an adult in good health. The rearrangement uses TRBV28 and TRBJ2-7, with 10 bases identical to TRBD1. The CDR3 here is CASSSGTGVHEQYF. CDR3 nucleotide sequence: TGTGCCAGCAGCTCCGGGACAGGGGTACACGAGCAGTACTTC.